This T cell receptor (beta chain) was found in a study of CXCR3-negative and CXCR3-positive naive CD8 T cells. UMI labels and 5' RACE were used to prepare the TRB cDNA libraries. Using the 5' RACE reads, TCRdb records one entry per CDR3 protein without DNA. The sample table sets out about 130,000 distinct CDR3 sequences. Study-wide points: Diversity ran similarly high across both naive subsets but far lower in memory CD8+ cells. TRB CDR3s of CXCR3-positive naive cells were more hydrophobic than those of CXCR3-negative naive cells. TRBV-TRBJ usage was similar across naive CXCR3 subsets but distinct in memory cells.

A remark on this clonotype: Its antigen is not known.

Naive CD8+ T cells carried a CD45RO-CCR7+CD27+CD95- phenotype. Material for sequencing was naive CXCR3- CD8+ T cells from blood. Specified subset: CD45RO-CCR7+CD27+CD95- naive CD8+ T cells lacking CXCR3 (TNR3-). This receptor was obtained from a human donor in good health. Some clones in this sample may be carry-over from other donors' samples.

CDR3 residues: CASSLRTASSYEQYF. The rearrangement uses TRBV7-8 and TRBJ2-7; checking the TCRdb D call of TRBD2 is not possible without DNA. CDR1 SGHVS and CDR2 FQNEAQ come from the germline V gene. The CDR3 spans 15 residues.